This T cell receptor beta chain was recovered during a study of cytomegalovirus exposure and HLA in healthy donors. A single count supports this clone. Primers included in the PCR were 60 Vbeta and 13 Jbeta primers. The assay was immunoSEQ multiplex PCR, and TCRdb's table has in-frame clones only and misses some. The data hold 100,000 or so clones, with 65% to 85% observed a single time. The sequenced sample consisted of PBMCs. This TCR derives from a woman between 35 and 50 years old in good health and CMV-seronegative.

The CDR3 DNA reads as TGTGCCAGCAGCTTGGCCGGGGGGCTAAACACTGAAGCTTTCTTT. Translated, it gives CASSLAGGLNTEAFF. V is TRBV5-4 and J is TRBJ1-1, with D tentatively TRBD1 (6 bases). Germline V lookup: CDR1 SGHNT, CDR2 YYREEE (reference sequence). This CDR3 contains 15 residues. The V and J ends lost 0 bases and 2 bases respectively, with 11 bases between them.